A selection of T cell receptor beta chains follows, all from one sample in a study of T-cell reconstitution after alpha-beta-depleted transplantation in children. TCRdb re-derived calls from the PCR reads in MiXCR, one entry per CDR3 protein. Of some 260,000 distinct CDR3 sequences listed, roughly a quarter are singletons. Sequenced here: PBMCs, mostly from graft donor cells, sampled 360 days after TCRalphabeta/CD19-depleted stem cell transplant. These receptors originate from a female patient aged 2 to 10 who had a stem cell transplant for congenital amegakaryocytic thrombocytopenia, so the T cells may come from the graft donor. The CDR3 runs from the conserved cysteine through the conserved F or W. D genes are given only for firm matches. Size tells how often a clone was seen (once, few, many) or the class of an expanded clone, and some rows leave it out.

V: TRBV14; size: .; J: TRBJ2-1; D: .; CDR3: CASSNSAGSEQFF; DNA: TGTGCCAGCAGCAACTCCGCAGGTTCTGAGCAGTTCTTC
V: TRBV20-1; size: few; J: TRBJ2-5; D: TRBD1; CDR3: CSASPDRGRETQYF; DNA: TGCAGTGCTAGTCCGGACAGGGGGAGAGAGACCCAGTACTTC
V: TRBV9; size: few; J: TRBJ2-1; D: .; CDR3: CASGFLGYEQFF; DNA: TGTGCCAGCGGGTTCCTCGGTTACGAGCAGTTCTTC
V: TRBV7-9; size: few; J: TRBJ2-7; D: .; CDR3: CASSIASDSTYEQYF; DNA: TGTGCCAGCAGCATTGCCTCGGACAGTACCTACGAGCAGTACTTC
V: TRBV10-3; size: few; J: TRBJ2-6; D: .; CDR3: CAISATRFSSGANVLTF; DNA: TGTGCCATCAGTGCAACCAGATTTTCCTCTGGGGCCAACGTCCTGACTTTC
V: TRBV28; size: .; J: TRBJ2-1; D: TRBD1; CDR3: CASRETGGGKDEQFF; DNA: TGTGCCAGCAGAGAAACAGGGGGCGGAAAAGATGAGCAGTTCTTC
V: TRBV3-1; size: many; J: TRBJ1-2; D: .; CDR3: CASSPRDDYGYTF; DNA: TGTGCCAGCAGCCCGAGGGATGACTATGGCTACACCTTC
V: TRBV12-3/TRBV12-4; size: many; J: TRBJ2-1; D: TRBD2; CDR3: CASTQGLAYNEQFF; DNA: TGTGCCAGCACGCAAGGACTAGCCTACAATGAGCAGTTCTTC
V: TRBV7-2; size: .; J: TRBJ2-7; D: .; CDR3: CASSLGRLDEQYF; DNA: TGTGCCAGCAGCTTGGGCCGCCTCGACGAGCAGTACTTC
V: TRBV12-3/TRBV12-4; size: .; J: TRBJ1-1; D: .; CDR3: CASSFGGGGYAEAFF; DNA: TGTGCCAGCAGTTTTGGCGGGGGGGGGTACGCTGAAGCTTTCTTT
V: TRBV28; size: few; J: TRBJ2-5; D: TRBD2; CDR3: CASSPAGGETQYF; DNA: TGTGCCAGCAGTCCCGCGGGGGGAGAGACCCAGTACTTC
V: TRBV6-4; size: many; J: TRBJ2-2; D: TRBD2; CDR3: CARSTPSSSGINTGELFF; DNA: TGTGCCAGAAGTACCCCCTCTTCTAGCGGGATTAACACCGGGGAGCTGTTTTTT
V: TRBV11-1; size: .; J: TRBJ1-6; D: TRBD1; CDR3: CASSPPRQGVNSPLHF; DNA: TGTGCCAGCAGCCCCCCCCGACAGGGGGTAAATTCACCCCTCCACTTT
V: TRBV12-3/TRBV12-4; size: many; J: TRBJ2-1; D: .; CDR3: CASSPFGGPDENEQFF; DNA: TGTGCCAGCAGTCCGTTCGGGGGCCCGGATGAAAATGAGCAGTTCTTC
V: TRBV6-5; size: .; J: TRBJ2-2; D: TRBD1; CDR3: CASSLGQGRSRAGELFF; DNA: TGTGCCAGCAGCCTGGGACAGGGACGGAGCAGGGCCGGGGAGCTGTTTTTT
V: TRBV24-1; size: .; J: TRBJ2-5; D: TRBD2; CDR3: CATSDNVAGETQYF; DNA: TGTGCCACCAGTGATAACGTAGCGGGAGAGACCCAGTACTTC
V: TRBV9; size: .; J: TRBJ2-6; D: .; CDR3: CASSATTGTSGANVLTF; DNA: TGTGCCAGCAGCGCAACAACAGGGACCTCTGGGGCCAACGTCCTGACTTTC
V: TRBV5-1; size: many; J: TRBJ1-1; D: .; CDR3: CASTPGRWNTEAFF; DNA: TGCGCCAGCACCCCGGGACGGTGGAACACTGAAGCTTTCTTT
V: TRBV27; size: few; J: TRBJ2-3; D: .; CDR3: CASSWGGEGTDTQYF; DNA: TGTGCCAGCAGTTGGGGAGGCGAGGGCACAGATACGCAGTATTTT
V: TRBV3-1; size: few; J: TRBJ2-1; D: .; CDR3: CASSRWFNEQFF; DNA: TGTGCCAGCAGCCGCTGGTTCAATGAGCAGTTCTTC
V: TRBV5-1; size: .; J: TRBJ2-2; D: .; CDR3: CASSLFMGTGELFF; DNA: TGCGCCAGCAGCTTATTTATGGGGACCGGGGAGCTGTTTTTT
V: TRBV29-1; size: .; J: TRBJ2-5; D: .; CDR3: CSVVGGATQETQYF; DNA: TGCAGCGTTGTGGGGGGAGCCACTCAAGAGACCCAGTACTTC
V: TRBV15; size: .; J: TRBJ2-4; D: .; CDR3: CATSRGLAAKNIQYF; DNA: TGTGCCACCAGCAGAGGCCTAGCGGCCAAAAACATTCAGTACTTC
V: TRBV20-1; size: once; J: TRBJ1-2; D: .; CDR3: CSASLSYYGYTF; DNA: TGCAGTGCTAGCCTCAGCTATTATGGCTACACCTTC
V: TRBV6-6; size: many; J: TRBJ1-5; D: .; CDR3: CASTLSNQPQHF; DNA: TGTGCCAGCACATTAAGCAATCAGCCCCAGCATTTT
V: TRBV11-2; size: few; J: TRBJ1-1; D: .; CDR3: CASSLGVGARGDTEAFF; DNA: TGTGCCAGCAGCTTAGGGGTGGGTGCCCGGGGGGACACTGAAGCTTTCTTT
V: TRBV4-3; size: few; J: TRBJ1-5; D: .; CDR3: CASSHTPGALQPQHF; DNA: TGCGCCAGCAGCCACACCCCAGGGGCCTTACAGCCCCAGCATTTT
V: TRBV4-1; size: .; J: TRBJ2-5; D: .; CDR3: CASSQERGPQETQYF; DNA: TGCGCCAGCAGCCAAGAGAGGGGCCCCCAAGAGACCCAGTACTTC
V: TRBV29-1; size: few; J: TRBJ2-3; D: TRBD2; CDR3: CSVKGLAGVLTDTQYF; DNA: TGCAGCGTCAAGGGACTAGCGGGAGTTCTTACAGATACGCAGTATTTT
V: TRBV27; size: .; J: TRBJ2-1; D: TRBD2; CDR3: CASRPTSGSYNEQFF; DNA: TGTGCCAGCAGACCGACTAGCGGCTCCTACAATGAGCAGTTCTTC
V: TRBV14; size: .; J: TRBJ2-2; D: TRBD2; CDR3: CASSQFLPGTSGTGELFF; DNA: TGTGCCAGCAGCCAGTTTCTTCCCGGGACTAGCGGGACAGGGGAGCTGTTTTTT
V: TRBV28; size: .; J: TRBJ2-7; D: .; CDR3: CASSFAGTYEQYF; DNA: TGTGCCAGCAGTTTTGCAGGGACCTACGAGCAGTACTTC
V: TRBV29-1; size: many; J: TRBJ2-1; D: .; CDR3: CSVVWGSSYNEQFF; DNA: TGCAGCGTTGTATGGGGCAGCTCCTACAATGAGCAGTTCTTC
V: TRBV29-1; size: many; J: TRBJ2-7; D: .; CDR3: CSGGGTQYEQYF; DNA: TGCAGCGGGGGGGGGACACAATACGAGCAGTACTTC
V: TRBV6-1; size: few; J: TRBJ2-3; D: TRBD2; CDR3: CASSATRGGADTQYF; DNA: TGTGCCAGCAGCGCAACGCGGGGGGGGGCAGATACGCAGTATTTT
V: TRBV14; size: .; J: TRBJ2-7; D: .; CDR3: CASSIPDPEQYF; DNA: TGTGCCAGCAGCATCCCTGATCCCGAGCAGTACTTC
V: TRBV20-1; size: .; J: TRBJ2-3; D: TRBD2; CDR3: CSAAGGPSDTQYF; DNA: TGCAGTGCTGCGGGGGGGCCTTCAGATACGCAGTATTTT
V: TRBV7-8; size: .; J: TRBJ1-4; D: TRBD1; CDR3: CASSPLTGVEKLFF; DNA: TGTGCCAGCAGCCCCTTGACAGGGGTCGAAAAACTGTTTTTT
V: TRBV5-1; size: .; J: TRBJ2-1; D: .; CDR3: CASSFEVRSRDEQFF; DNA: TGCGCCAGCAGCTTCGAGGTGCGTTCCCGGGATGAGCAGTTCTTC
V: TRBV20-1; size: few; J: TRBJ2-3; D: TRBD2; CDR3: CSAKPSGGRDTQYF; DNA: TGCAGTGCCAAACCTAGCGGGGGACGGGATACGCAGTATTTT
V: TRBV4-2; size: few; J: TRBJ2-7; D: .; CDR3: CASSQETGKSEQYF; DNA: TGTGCCAGCAGCCAAGAAACCGGGAAGAGCGAGCAGTACTTC
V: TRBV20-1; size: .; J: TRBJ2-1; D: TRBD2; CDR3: CSAYSGTSGIREQFF; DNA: TGCAGTGCTTACTCCGGGACTAGCGGCATTAGGGAGCAGTTCTTC
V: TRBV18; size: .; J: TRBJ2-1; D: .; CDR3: CASSLRQGTMDEQFF; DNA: TGTGCCAGCTCACTGCGACAGGGGACTATGGATGAGCAGTTCTTC
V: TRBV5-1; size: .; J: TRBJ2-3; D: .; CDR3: CASSQNPRDTQYF; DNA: TGCGCCAGCAGCCAAAATCCCCGAGATACGCAGTATTTT
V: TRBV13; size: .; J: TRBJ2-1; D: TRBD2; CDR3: CASSLILADNEQFF; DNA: TGTGCCAGCAGCTTAATCCTAGCGGACAATGAGCAGTTCTTC
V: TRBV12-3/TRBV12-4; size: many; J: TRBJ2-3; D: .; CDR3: CASSGRRDTQYF; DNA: TGTGCCAGCAGCGGACGCAGAGATACGCAGTATTTT